A single T cell receptor beta chain is shown here with its context. Its target is not known. This entry comes from a study of blood T cells in healthy people across ages. As for the study in general: In model experiments, template switching was able to capture about one barcoded beta molecule for every two T cells that were present. Findings and limits, study-wide: Fewer expanded clones and more diversity marked long-lived versus aged donors.

The CDR3 extends over 15 amino acids. Germline V gene lookup returns CDR1 DFQATT and CDR2 SNEGSKA (reference sequence). A second roughly 6 to 11 cycle PCR used barcoded and J-beta primers. A single record per CDR3 protein comes from TCRdb applying MiXCR to the 5' RACE reads. The data contain about 1,400,000 distinct CDR3 sequences, roughly 64% of them singletons. PBMCs, at least 6.5 million per sample, were isolated. The specimen was blood. This chain connects TRBV20-1 to TRBJ2-1; 8 bases line up with TRBD1. The end of the DNA aligns better with TRBJ2-7, so the J call may be wrong. This receptor was obtained from a young man in good health. DNA for the CDR3: TGCAGTGCTAACCCTTCGGACAGGGTCCTGCAGGAGCAGTACTTC. Amino acid sequence: CSANPSDRVLQEQYF.